This TCR beta chain was captured by sequencing in a study of T cell clonotyping in hematopoietic cell transplantation. With 0 bases removed from V and 10 bases from J, the gap between germline ends came to 14 bases. CDR1 and CDR2 from the germline V gene are SGDLS and YYNGEE. This CDR3 contains 15 residues. This clone was seen a handful of times. Time point denoted: recipient sample about 28 days before transplant, after cytoreduction. The method was immunoSEQ multiplex PCR; TCRdb's version includes in-frame clones alone and lacks a portion of them. The sample holds about 45,000 clones; around 83% are singletons and the top ten take 4% to 5.5%.

The rearrangement joins TRBV9 to TRBJ1-6; no reliable D call. The source material was peripheral blood mononuclear cells, sampled before stem cell transplant. This TCR was recovered from a man between 60 and 70 years old with myelodysplastic syndrome. Some clones in this sample may be carry-over from other donors' samples. The CDR3 sequence is CASSVGAGEGSPLHF. Written as DNA, the CDR3 is TGTGCCAGCAGCGTAGGGGCCGGGGAAGGGTCACCCCTCCACTTT.